This TCR beta chain was retrieved from a study of technical replicates of blood from a few donors. Assay used: immunoSEQ multiplex PCR; TCRdb lists only in-frame clones, some missing. Of about 97,000 clones in the sample, about 95% were seen once. V was cut by 3 bases and J by 5 bases, with 11 bases left in between. Germline assignment: CDR1 LNHDA and CDR2 SQIVND (reference sequence). The CDR3 has 13 amino acids. Sequencing used T cells isolated from PBMCs. The sequence was collected from a human donor in good health. The chain employs TRBV19 and TRBJ2-7; tentative D call: TRBD1 (5 bases). The CDR3 sequence: CASSIQGINEQYF. CDR3 nucleotides: TGTGCCAGTAGTATCCAGGGAATCAACGAGCAGTACTTC.